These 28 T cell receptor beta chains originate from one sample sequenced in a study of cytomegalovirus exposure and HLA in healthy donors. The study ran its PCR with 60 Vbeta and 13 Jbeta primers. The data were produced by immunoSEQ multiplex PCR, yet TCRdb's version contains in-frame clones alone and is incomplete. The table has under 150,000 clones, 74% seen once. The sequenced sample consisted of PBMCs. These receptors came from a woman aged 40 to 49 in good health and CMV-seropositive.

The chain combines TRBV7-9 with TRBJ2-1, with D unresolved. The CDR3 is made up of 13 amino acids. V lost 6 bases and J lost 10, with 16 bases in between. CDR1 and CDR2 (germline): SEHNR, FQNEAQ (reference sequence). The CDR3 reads CASSSPPSLEQFF. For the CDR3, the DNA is TGTGCCAGCAGTTCGCCCCCTAGTTTAGAGCAGTTCTTC.

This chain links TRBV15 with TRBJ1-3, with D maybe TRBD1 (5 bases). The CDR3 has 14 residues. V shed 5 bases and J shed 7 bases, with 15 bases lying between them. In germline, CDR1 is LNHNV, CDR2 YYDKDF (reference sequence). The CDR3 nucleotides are TGTGCCACCAGCCTTGTGGGAGGGGCCAACACCATATATTTT. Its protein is CATSLVGGANTIYF.

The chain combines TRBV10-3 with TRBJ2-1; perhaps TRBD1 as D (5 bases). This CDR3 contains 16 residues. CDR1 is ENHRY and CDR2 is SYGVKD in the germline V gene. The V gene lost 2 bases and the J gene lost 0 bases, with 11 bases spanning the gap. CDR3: CAISEGAATSYNEQFF. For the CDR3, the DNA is TGTGCCATCAGTGAGGGGGCGGCAACCTCCTACAATGAGCAGTTCTTC.

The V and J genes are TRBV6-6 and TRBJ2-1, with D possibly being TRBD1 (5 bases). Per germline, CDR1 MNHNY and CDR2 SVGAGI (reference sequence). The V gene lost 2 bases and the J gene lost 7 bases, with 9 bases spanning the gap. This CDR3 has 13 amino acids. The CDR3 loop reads CASSYAGWNEQFF. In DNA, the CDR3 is TGTGCCAGCAGTTACGCAGGGTGGAATGAGCAGTTCTTC.

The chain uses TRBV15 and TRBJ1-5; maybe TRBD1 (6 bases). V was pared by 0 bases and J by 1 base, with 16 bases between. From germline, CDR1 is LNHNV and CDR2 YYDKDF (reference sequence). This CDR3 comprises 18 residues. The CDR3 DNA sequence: TGTGCCACCAGCAGAGACGTGGCGGGGGGCGGAAGCAATCAGCCCCAGCATTTT. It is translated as CATSRDVAGGGSNQPQHF.

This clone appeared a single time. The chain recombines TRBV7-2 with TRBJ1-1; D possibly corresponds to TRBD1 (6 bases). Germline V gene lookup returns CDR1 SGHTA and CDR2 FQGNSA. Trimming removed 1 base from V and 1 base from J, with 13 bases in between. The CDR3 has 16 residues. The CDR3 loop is CASSLEAGVANTEAFF. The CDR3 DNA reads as TGTGCCAGCAGCTTAGAGGCAGGGGTTGCGAACACTGAAGCTTTCTTT.

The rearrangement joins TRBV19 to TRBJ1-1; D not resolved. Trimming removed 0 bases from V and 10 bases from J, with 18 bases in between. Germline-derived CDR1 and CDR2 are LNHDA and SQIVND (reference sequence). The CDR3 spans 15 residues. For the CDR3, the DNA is TGTGCCAGTAGTATAGATCTTAACGACCCTAGAGGAGCTTTCTTT. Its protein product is CASSIDLNDPRGAFF.

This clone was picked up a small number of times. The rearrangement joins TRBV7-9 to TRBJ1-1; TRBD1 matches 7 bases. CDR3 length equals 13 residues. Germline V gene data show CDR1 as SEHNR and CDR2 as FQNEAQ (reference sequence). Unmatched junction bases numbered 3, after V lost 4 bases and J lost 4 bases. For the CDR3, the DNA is TGTGCCAGCAGCTCACAGGGGCGCACTGAAGCTTTCTTT. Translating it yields CASSSQGRTEAFF.

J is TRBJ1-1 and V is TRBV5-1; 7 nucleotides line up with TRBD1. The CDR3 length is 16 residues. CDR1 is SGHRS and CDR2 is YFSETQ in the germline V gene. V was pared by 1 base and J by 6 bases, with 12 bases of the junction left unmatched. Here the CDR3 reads CASSLTGAKPNAEAFF. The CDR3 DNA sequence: TGCGCCAGCAGCTTGACAGGGGCCAAACCTAACGCTGAAGCTTTCTTT.

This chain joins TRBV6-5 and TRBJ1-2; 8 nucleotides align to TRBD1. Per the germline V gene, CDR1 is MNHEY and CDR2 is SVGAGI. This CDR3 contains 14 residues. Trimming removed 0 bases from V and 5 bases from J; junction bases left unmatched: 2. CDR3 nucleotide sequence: TGTGCCAGCAGTTACTCTGACAGGGGATATGGCTACACCTTC. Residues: CASSYSDRGYGYTF.

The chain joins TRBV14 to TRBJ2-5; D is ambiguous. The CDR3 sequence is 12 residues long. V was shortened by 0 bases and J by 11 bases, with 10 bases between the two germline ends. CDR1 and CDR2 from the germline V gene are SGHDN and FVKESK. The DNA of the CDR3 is TGTGCCAGCAGCCAAGATAAAAGCGTTCAGTACTTC. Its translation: CASSQDKSVQYF.

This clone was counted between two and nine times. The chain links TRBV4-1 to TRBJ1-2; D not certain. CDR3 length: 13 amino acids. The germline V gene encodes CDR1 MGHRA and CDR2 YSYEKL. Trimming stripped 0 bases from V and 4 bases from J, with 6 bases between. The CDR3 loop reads CASSQDRGYGYTF. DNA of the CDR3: TGCGCCAGCAGCCAAGATCGGGGCTATGGCTACACCTTC.

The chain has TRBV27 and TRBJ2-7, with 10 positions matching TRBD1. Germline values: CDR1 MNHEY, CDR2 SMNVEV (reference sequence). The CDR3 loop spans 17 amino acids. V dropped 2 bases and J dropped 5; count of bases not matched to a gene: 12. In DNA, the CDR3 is TGTGCCAGCAGTTTAGAGGGACAGGGGCTTGGCGATGACGAGCAGTACTTC. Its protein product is CASSLEGQGLGDDEQYF.

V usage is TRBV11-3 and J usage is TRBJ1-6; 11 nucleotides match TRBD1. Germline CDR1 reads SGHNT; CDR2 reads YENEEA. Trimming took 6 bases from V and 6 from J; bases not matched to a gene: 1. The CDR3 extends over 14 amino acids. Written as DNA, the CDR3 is TGTGCCAGCAGGGGACAGGGGGGTAATTCACCCCTCCACTTT. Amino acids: CASRGQGGNSPLHF.

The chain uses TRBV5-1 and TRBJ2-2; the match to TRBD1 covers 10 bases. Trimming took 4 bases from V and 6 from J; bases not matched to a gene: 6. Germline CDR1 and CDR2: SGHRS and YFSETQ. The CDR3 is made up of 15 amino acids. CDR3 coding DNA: TGCGCCAGCAGCACCGGGACAGGGGACGCCGGGGAGCTGTTTTTT. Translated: CASSTGTGDAGELFF.

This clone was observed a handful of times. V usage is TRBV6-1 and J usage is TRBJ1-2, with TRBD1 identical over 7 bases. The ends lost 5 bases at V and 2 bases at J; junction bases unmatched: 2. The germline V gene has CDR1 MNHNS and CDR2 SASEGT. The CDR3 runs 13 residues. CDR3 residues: CASSLQGNYGYTF. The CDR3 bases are TGTGCCAGCAGTTTACAGGGGAACTATGGCTACACCTTC.

CDR3 loop: CASSLEAGGNEQFF. The CDR3 nucleotides are TGTGCCAGCAGCTTGGAGGCGGGTGGCAATGAGCAGTTCTTC. The J gene is TRBJ2-1, the V gene TRBV7-6; a possible D gene is TRBD2 (5 bases). CDR3 length: 14 residues. V shed 3 bases and J shed 6 bases, with 12 bases lying between them. Germline CDR1 and CDR2: SGHVS and FNYEAQ.

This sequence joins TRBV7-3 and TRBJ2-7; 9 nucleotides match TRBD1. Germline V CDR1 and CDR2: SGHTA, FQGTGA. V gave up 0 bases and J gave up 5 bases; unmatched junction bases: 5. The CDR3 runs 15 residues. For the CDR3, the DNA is TGTGCCAGCAGCTTAACTCCGGGACAGGGCAACGAGCAGTACTTC. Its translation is CASSLTPGQGNEQYF.

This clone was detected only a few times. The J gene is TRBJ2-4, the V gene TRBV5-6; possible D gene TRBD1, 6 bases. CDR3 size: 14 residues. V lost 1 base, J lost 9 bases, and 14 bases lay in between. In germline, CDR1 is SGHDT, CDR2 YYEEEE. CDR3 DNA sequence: TGTGCCAGCAGCTTGTGGACAGCTTTTCGCATTCAGTACTTC. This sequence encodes CASSLWTAFRIQYF.

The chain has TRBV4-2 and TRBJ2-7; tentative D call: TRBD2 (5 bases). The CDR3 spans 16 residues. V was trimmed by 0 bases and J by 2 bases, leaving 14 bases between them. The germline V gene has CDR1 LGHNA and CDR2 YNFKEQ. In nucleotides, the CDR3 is TGTGCCAGCAGCCAAGAAGAGAGGGCGGAGGCCTACGAGCAGTACTTC. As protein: CASSQEERAEAYEQYF.

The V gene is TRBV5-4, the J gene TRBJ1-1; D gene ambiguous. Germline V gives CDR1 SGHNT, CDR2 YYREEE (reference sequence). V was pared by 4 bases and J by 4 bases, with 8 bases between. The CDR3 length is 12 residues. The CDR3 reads CASSIWSTEAFF. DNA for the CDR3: TGTGCCAGCAGCATCTGGAGCACTGAAGCTTTCTTT.

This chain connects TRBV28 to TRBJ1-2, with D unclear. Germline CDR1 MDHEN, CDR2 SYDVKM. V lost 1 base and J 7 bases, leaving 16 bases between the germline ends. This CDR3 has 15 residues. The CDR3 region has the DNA TGTGCCAGCAGTTTATCCCCTTTGCGGGGTTCTGGCTACACCTTC. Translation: CASSLSPLRGSGYTF.

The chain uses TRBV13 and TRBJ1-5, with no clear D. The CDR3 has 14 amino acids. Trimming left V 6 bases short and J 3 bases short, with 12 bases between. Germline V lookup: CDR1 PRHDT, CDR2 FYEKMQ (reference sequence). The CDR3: CASSRRQANQPQHF. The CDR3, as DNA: TGTGCCAGCAGTCGACGACAAGCCAATCAGCCCCAGCATTTT.

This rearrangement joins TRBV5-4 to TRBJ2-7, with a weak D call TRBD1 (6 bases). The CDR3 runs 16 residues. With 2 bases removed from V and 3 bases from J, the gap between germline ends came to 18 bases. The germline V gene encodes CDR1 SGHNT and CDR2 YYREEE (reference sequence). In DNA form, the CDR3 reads TGTGCCAGCAGCTTACCTGACAGGATTGGCGGCTACGAGCAGTACTTC. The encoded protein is CASSLPDRIGGYEQYF. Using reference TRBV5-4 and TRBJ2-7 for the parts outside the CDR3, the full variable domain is ETGVTQSPTHLIKTRGQQVTLRCSSQSGHNTVSWYQQALGQGPQFIFQYYREEENGRGNFPPRFSGLQFPNYSSELNVNALELDDSALYLCASSLPDRIGGYEQYFGPGTRLTVT.

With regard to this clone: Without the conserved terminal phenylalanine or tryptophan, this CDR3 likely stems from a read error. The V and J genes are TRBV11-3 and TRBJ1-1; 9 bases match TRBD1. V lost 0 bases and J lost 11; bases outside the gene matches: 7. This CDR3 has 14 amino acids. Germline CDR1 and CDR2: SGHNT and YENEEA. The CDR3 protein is CASSLERRDREAFL. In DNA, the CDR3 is TGTGCCAGCAGCTTAGAACGTCGGGACAGGGAGGCTTTCCTT.

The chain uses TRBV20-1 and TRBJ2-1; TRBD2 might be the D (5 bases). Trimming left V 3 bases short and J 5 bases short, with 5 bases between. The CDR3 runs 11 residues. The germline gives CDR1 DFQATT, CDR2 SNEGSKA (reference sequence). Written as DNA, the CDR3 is TGCAGTGCTAGGACTAACAATGAGCAGTTCTTC. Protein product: CSARTNNEQFF.

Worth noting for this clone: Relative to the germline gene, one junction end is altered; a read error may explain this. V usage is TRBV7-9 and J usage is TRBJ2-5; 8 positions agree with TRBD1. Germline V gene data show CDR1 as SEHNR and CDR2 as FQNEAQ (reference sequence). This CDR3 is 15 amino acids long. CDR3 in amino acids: CSSSLLGQGEETQYF. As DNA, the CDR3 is TGTTCCAGCAGCCTCCTCGGACAGGGAGAAGAGACCCAGTACTTC.

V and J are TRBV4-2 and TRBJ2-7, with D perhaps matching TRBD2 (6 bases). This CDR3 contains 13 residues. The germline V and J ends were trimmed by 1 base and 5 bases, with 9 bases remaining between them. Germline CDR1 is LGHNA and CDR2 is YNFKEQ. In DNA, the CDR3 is TGTGCCAGCAGCCAAGTCCGGGAGCACGAGCAGTACTTC. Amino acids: CASSQVREHEQYF.